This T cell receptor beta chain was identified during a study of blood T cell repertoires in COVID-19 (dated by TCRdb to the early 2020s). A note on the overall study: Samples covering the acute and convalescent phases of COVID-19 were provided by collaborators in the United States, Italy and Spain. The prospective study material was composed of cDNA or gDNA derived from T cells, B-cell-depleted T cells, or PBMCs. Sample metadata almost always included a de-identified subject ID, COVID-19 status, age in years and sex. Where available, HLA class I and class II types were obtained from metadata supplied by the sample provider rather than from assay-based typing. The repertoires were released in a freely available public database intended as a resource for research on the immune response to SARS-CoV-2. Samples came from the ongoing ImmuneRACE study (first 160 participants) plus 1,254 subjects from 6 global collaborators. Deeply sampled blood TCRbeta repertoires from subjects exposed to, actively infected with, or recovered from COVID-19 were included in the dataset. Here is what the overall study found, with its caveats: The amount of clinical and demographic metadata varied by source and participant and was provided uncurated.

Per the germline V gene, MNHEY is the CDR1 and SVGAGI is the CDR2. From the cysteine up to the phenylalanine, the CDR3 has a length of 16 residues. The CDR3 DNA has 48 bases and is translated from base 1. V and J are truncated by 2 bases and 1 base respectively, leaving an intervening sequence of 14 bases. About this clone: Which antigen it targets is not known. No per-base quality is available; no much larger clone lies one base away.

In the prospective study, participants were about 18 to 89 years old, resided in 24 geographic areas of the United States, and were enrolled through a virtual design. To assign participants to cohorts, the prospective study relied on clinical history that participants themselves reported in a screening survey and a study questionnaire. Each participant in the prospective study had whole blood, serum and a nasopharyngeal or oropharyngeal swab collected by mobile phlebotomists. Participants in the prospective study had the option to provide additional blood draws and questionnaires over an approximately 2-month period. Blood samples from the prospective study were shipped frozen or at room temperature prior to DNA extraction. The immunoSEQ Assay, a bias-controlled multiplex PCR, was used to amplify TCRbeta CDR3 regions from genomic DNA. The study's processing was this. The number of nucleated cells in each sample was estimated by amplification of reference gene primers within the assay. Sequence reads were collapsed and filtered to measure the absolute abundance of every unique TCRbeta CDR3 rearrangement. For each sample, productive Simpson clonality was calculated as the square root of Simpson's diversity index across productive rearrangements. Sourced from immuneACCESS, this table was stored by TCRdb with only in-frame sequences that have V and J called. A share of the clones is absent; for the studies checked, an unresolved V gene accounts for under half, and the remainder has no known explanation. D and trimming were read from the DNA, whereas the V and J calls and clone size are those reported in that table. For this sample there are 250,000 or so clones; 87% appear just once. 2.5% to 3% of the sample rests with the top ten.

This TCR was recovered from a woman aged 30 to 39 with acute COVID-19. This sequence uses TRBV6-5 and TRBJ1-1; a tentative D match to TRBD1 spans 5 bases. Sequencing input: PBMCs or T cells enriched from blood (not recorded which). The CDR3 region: CASSYPRVGGNTEAFF. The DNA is TGTGCCAGCAGTTACCCCAGGGTGGGAGGGAACACTGAAGCTTTCTTT.